Sequencing of this TCR beta chain was carried out in a study of cytomegalovirus exposure and HLA in healthy donors. Study as a whole: When fewer than 400 donors were genotyped, over 80% of them were found to fall in the Caucasian-associated ancestry cluster.

Broader study findings: There were approximately 150 TCR beta chains listed as cytomegalovirus-associated. Confirmation in vitro established that three CMV-associated chains were specific for CMV antigens. In a later analysis, CMV-associated beta chains were mostly HLA-associated, it appeared.

V was clipped by 7 bases and J by 7 bases, with 26 bases between them. Germline CDR1 and CDR2: SGHRS and YFSETQ. The CDR3 consists of 16 residues. Remarks on this clone: The antigen is unknown.

The PCR made use of 60 Vbeta and 13 Jbeta primers. This table comes from immunoSEQ multiplex PCR, and its TCRdb copy is limited to in-frame clones, with some not included. The sample lists 150,000 to 200,000 clones, about 78% occurring once. The specimen sequenced was PBMCs. The chain employs TRBV5-1 and TRBJ2-5, with D perhaps matching TRBD2 (5 bases). The sequence was obtained from a woman in her fifties or sixties in good health and CMV-seropositive. The CDR3 here is CASGLGLSAGEATQYF. CDR3 in DNA: TGCGCCAGCGGTCTCGGACTCTCAGCTGGAGAAGCGACCCAGTACTTC.